Sequencing of this T cell receptor (beta chain) was carried out in a study of T cells in Graves' hyperthyroidism and ophthalmopathy (dated by TCRdb to the late 2010s). For the study in its entirety: Peripheral blood was sampled at the time of initial diagnosis, prior to any treatment. To identify TCR V-J signatures that set the groups apart, the researchers used a discovery cohort of about a hundred patients, made up of 40 to 45 with Graves' ophthalmopathy and about 60 with stable Graves' hyperthyroidism. Prospective prediction of ophthalmopathy was tested in an independent validation cohort consisting of some 18 hyperthyroidism patients and around 16 patients who later progressed to ophthalmopathy. For training and testing, the 100 or so patients in the discovery cohort were randomly divided in a 7:3 ratio. In addition, the study compared T-cell repertoires in thyroid tissue and in blood from roughly six Graves' hyperthyroidism patients. After sampling, hyperthyroidism patients received methimazole starting at 30 mg daily, and ophthalmopathy patients received high-dose intravenous methylprednisolone. The paper describes TCR Vbeta CDR3 sequencing of 135 peripheral blood samples, made up of about 41 ophthalmopathy patients, around 73 hyperthyroidism patients and roughly 17 progressor patients.

Study-wide conclusions, independent of this receptor: No statistical method was used to fix the sample size in advance, and group allocation was not hidden from the investigators. Ophthalmopathy was separated from stable hyperthyroidism by a 13 V-J signature model, with about 86% sensitivity and 81% to 82% specificity obtained in cross-validation and 80%/75% obtained in testing. Most expanded thyroid clonotypes (frequency above 0.001) were also detected in blood, a finding suggesting that blood repertoires may reflect thyroid immune responses. During validation, the model predicted progression to ophthalmopathy a median of approximately 7 months ahead of onset, with approximately 71% sensitivity and more than 72% specificity.

The TCR beta CDR3 regions were amplified from the RNA transcripts. The TCR CDR3 was subjected to a first round of RT-PCR using the HTBI primer set and the Qiagen OneStep RT-PCR kit. A second multiplex PCR round built the libraries, followed by size selection and purification. The libraries were sequenced on an Illumina HiSeq2000 using paired-end 100 bp reads. On the study's bioinformatics: SOAPnuke was used to process the raw data, with reads discarded if the reads contained adapters or uncalled bases, had a mean Phred below 15, or lacked an exact constant-primer or identifier match. High-quality paired reads were merged with COPE v1.2.5, and unique nucleotide sequences were defined as clonotypes. MiTCR v1.1 was used to align the clonotypes against IMGT TRBV, TRBD and TRBJ reference segments. Only V-J combinations with frequency above 0.0001, covering 99% to 99.2% of repertoires, were analysed. A TCS score was defined as the ratio of F50 (clonal expansion) to E x V (chaos), with BLOSUM62-based TCRdist applied between CDR3 peptides within each V-J. Welch's t-statistics and random forest reduced roughly 530 V-J features to some 14, which were used in a naive Bayes classifier (R e1071). Starting from the raw public reads, TCRdb applied fastp trimming at Q25, assembled clones with MiXCR and retained in-frame beta chains. All rows with the same CDR3 protein become a single entry with the most common DNA and genes. Clone size and V and J calls follow TCRdb, not the original study. The sample profile shows about 270,000 distinct CDR3 sequences; approximately 21% of them were found once. The ten biggest clones cover around 65% of the sample.

CDR3 length: 14 amino acids, cysteine to phenylalanine. The retained sequence is limited to the CDR3, 42 bases, with the frame set at the first base. Germline trimming: 5 bases from V, 2 bases from J; junction bases outside gene matches: 3. Ophthalmopathy patients had moderately to severely active disease, Clinical Activity Score of at least 3, NOSPECS grade of at least 4, and duration under 3 months. Any patient with an uncontrolled infection, another autoimmune disease, pregnancy or lactation was excluded. Diagnoses were based on clinical symptoms, serum thyroxine and TRAb, thyroid ultrasound and orbital computed tomography. PBMCs were separated from over 9 ml of fresh peripheral blood using Ficoll-Paque density gradient centrifugation. Trizol reagent was used to extract total RNA, and RNA quality was then checked on an Agilent 2100 Bioanalyzer. This clonotype has just a few counts. Its antigen target is currently unknown. Nothing much larger sits one base from this clone, and base qualities are not available.

The sequence links TRBV12-3 or TRBV12-4 to TRBJ2-5, and 9 bases in between align with TRBD1. The origin of this receptor is a young man with Graves' ophthalmopathy. What was sequenced was blood. The CDR3 region has the sequence CASSTTGGQETQYF. The sequenced DNA: TGTGCCAGCAGTACGACAGGGGGTCAAGAGACCCAGTACTTC.